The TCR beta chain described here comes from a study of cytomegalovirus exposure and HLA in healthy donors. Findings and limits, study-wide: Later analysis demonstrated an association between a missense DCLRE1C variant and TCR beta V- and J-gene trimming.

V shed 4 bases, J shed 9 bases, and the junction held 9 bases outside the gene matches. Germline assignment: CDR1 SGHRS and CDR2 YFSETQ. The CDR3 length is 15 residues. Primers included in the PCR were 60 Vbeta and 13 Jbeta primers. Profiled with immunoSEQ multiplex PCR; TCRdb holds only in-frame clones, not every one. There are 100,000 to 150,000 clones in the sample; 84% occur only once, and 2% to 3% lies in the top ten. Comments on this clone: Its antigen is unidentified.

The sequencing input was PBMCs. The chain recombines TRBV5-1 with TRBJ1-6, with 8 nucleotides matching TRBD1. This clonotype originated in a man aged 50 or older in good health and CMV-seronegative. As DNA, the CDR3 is TGCGCCAGCAGCGCCGACAGGGGAGGCGGTTCACCCCTCCACTTT. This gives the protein CASSADRGGGSPLHF.